This T cell receptor beta chain was documented in a study of spatial heterogeneity in lung cancer. On the study more broadly: There were consistently more beta-chain sequences detected than alpha-chain sequences. Raw sequencing reads included, on average, more than 9.5 appearances of each unique TCR and UMI combination.

Time point noted: sample taken at primary tumor resection. From tumor, nontumor lung or frozen PBMC, whole RNA was taken unsorted for sequencing. Donors were around 70 untreated early-stage non-small cell lung cancer patients. This clonotype was seen more than once but under ten times. A single record per CDR3 protein comes from TCRdb applying MiXCR to the 5' RACE reads. The table shows some 53,000 distinct CDR3 sequences, with approximately 7% occurring only once. Germline-derived CDR1 and CDR2 are MNHEY and SVGAGI. CDR3 size: 16 residues. V shed 6 bases and J shed 5 bases, with 22 bases lying between them.

This chain connects TRBV6-5 to TRBJ1-1; tentatively, D is TRBD1 (5 bases). The sample in question was PBMCs, obtained at surgery. The receptor was isolated from a female donor with early-stage non-small cell lung cancer. CDR3 amino acids: CASRPGWSRVETEAFF. The DNA of the CDR3 is TGTGCCAGCAGACCAGGGTGGTCTAGGGTAGAGACTGAAGCTTTCTTT.